The 6 T cell receptor beta chains listed next were all sequenced from one sample in a study of shared clonotypes between healthy human individuals. Produced via immunoSEQ multiplex PCR; TCRdb's table is partial and in-frame only. The sample includes roughly 2 million clones, approximately 95% seen only once; the top ten take about 1.1%. The naive CD8 fraction comprised CD45RO-negative cells positively selected for CCR7 and excluded terminally differentiated effector memory CD45RA+ cells. The material sequenced was naive CD8+ T cells sorted from blood. Receptors were obtained from a man aged 18 to 29 in good health.

This chain connects TRBV7-8 to TRBJ1-2, with D perhaps matching TRBD1 (6 bases). Per germline, CDR1 SGHVS and CDR2 FQNEAQ. The ends were cut back, 7 bases at V and 5 bases at J, with 17 bases in the middle. The length of the CDR3 is 14 residues. The DNA of the CDR3 is TGTGCCAGCAAACCGGGGGAGGGGGAATATGGCTACACCTTC. It yields the protein CASKPGEGEYGYTF. The variable domain in full, completed from reference TRBV7-8 and TRBJ1-2, reads GAGVSQSPRYKVAKRGQDVALRCDPISGHVSLFWYQQALGQGPEFLTYFQNEAQLDKSGLPSDRFFAERPEGSVSTLKIQRTQQEDSAVYLCASKPGEGEYGYTFGSGTRLTVV.

The chain employs TRBV27 and TRBJ2-7, with D hard to call. The CDR3 is made up of 13 amino acids. Germline CDR1 and CDR2: MNHEY and SMNVEV (reference sequence). Trimming took 6 bases from V and 2 from J, leaving 11 bases between them. The CDR3 spells CASSPDPTYEQYF. For the CDR3, the DNA is TGTGCCAGCAGCCCCGACCCCACCTACGAGCAGTACTTC.

The rearrangement uses TRBV13 and TRBJ2-7; D unresolved. Germline lookup yields CDR1 PRHDT and CDR2 FYEKMQ (reference sequence). The CDR3 loop spans 13 amino acids. V was pared by 4 bases and J by 1 base, with 8 bases between. CDR3 protein: CASSSSLSYEQYF. In nucleotides, the CDR3 is TGTGCCAGCAGCTCCTCCCTTTCCTACGAGCAGTACTTC.

The rearrangement joins TRBV7-2 to TRBJ1-6; D is possibly TRBD1 (6 bases). V gave up 10 bases and J gave up 4 bases, with 17 bases separating them. Germline V gene data show CDR1 as SGHTA and CDR2 as FQGNSA. This CDR3 region has 15 residues. CDR3 region: CAILLGALYNSPLHF. Here the CDR3 DNA reads TGTGCCATTCTGTTGGGGGCTCTTTATAATTCACCCCTCCACTTT.

The genes are TRBV30 and TRBJ2-7; the D gene is possibly TRBD2 (5 bases). The CDR3 is made up of 14 amino acids. Trimming removed 0 bases from V and 6 bases from J, with 15 bases in between. Germline V lookup: CDR1 GTSNPN, CDR2 SVGIG (reference sequence). The CDR3 is CAWSVQLEVGEQYF. Written as DNA, the CDR3 is TGTGCCTGGAGTGTACAACTAGAAGTTGGCGAGCAGTACTTC.

Concerning this clone itself: Other DNA sequences of this sample code for an identical CDR3. In DNA form, the CDR3 reads TGTGCCAGCAGTTTAGGGGAGGGAACTGAAGCTTTCTTT. As protein: CASSLGEGTEAFF. V is TRBV27 and J is TRBJ1-1; D is undetermined. Germline V CDR1 and CDR2: MNHEY, SMNVEV (reference sequence). This CDR3 is 13 amino acids long. V lost 2 bases and J lost 5, with 9 bases in between.